A single T cell receptor (beta chain) is shown here with its context. Its antigen specificity is not known. No base qualities exist here, and no much larger clone lies one base off it. These data are taken from a study of cytotoxic CD8 clonotypes in ibrutinib-treated CLL (dated by TCRdb to the early 2020s). Broadly, across the study: The cohort was composed of ten to eleven relapsed/refractory and roughly 16 treatment-naive patients; IGHV unmutated status was identified in 17 patients. Response samples were obtained after a median of around 11 months of treatment, with a range of about 6 to 36 months. Every sample from remission and from progressive disease was obtained while the patients were still on ibrutinib. Responses were partial in some 24 patients and complete in 2; after median approximately 69 months follow-up, 14 stayed in remission and about twelve progressed. An average of about 260,000 productive templates and some 100,000 productive rearrangements was obtained per sample. Cryopreserved peripheral blood mononuclear cells were obtained prior to treatment, at the time of response, and at either disease progression or sustained remission. Longitudinal samples were available for about 30% of the 86 trial participants.

A MiSeq instrument was used for deep resolution sequencing, which targeted depths ranging from 1 in 1 million up to 1 in 200,000 T cells, with coverage averaging 10x for each clonotype. The immunoSEQ hsTCRB Kit was used to generate the TCR beta libraries. The original methods were these. The data were analyzed with ImmunoSEQ Analyzer and ImmunoSEQ Data Assistant, and V, D and J gene assignments followed IMGT definitions. Clonality, which ranges from 0 to 1, was calculated by subtracting the normalized Shannon entropy of productive rearrangement frequencies from one. Public clonotype analysis was restricted to overrepresented clonotypes comprising at least 0.05% of each patient's repertoire. About a dozen repertoires from age-matched healthy donors, obtained from immuneACCESS, served as clonality controls. TCRdb took over this immuneACCESS table, retaining in-frame rearrangements with V and J assigned. Such tables are incomplete; in checked studies, under half of the missing clones stem from an unresolved V gene, and the remainder is unexplained. From that table come the V and J calls and clone size; the DNA was used to work out D and trimming. Here the sample has around 70,000 clones; about nine tenths occur a single time. The ten biggest clones cover approximately 3.1% of the sample.

The intended sense of this specimen's time point label: more than 10 months on ibrutinib. For TCR beta library preparation, approximately 2 micrograms of genomic DNA was extracted from cryopreserved PBMCs. Longitudinal blood samples from CLL patients on ibrutinib monotherapy were analyzed using high-throughput TCR beta sequencing. The patients were enrolled in a single-center, open-label phase 2 trial of ibrutinib monotherapy. In the germline V gene, CDR1 corresponds to MGHDK and CDR2 to SYGVNS. Here V drops 4 bases and J drops 3 bases, and the junction holds 12 bases not matched to any gene. The CDR3 covers 17 residues, taking in both the cysteine and the phenylalanine. Of the read, only the CDR3 DNA is kept; its 51 bases are in frame from base 1. Broad study findings and their caveats: Sustained-remission and progressing patients did not have matched sampling times, and lymph node repertoires were not examined. Baseline clonality was found to be higher than that of age-matched healthy donors and was strongly correlated with circulating CD8+ T-cell counts. Public clonotypes were rare and either shrank or stayed stable during treatment, and the rise in clonality at ibrutinib response reflected expansion of private clonotypes. Clonality increased at ibrutinib response, stayed stable in sustained remission, and fell back toward baseline at progression.

Sequenced material: PBMCs, taken after 12 months of ibrutinib treatment. Recombination joined TRBV25-1 with TRBJ2-1; 7 nucleotides in the junction match TRBD1. The clonotype comes from a human donor with chronic lymphocytic leukemia. The nucleotide sequence is TGTGCCAGCAGTGCCTACACCGGGACAGTTAACTACAATGAGCAGTTCTTC. Translated, this gives CASSAYTGTVNYNEQFF.